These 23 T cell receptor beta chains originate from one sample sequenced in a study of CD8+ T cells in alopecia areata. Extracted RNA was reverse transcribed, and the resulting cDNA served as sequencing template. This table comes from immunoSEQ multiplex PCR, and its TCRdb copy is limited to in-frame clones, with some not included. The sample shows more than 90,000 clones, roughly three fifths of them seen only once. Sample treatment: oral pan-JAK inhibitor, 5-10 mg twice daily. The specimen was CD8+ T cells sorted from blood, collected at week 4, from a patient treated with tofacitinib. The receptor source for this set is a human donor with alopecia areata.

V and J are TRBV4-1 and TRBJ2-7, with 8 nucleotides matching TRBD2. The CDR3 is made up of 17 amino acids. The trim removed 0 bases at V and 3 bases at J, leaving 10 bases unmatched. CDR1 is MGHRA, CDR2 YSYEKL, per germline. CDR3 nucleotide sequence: TGCGCCAGCAGCCAAGATGACTTTAGCGGGAACTACTACGAGCAGTACTTC. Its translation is CASSQDDFSGNYYEQYF.

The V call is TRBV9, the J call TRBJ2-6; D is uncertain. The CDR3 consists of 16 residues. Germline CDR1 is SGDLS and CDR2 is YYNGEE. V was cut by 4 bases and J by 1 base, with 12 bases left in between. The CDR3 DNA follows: TGTGCCAGCAGCAAATTCAGCAGTTCTGGGGCCAACGTCCTGACTTTC. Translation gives CASSKFSSSGANVLTF.

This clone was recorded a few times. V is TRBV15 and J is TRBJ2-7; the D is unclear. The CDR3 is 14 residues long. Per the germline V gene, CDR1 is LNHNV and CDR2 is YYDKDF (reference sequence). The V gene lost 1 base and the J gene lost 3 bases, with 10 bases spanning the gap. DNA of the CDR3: TGTGCCACCAGCAGAGTAACGGGCCGCTACGAGCAGTACTTC. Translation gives CATSRVTGRYEQYF.

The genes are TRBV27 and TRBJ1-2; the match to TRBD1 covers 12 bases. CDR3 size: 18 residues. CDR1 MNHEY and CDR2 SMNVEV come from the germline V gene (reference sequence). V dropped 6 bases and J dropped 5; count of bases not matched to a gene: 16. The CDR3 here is CASRGELGTGGGRYGYTF. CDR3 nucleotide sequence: TGTGCCAGCAGGGGAGAGCTCGGGACAGGGGGCGGACGTTATGGCTACACCTTC.

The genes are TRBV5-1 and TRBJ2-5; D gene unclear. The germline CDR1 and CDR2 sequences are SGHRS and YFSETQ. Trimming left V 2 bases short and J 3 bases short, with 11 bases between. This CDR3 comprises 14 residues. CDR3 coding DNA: TGCGCCAGCAGCTTCAGTCAGCCCAAAGAGACCCAGTACTTC. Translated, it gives CASSFSQPKETQYF.

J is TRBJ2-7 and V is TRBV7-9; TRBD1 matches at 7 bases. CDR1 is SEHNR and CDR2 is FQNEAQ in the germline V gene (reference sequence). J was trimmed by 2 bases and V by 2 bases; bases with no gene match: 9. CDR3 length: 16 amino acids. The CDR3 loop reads CASSLTAGTATYEQYF. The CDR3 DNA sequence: TGTGCCAGCAGCTTAACGGCCGGGACAGCGACCTACGAGCAGTACTTC.

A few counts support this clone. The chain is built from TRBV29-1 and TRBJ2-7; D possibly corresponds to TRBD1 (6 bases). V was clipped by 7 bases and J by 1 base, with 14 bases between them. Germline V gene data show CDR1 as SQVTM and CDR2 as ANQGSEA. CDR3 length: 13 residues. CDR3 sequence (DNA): TGCAGCGCACAAAGTGACAGGTCCTACGAGCAGTACTTC. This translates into CSAQSDRSYEQYF.

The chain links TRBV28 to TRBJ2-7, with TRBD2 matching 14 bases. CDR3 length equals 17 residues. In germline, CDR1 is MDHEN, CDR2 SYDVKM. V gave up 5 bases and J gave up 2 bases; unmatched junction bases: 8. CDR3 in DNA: TGTGCCAGCAGTCCTCAAACGGGACTAGCGGGAGCCTACGAGCAGTACTTC. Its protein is CASSPQTGLAGAYEQYF.

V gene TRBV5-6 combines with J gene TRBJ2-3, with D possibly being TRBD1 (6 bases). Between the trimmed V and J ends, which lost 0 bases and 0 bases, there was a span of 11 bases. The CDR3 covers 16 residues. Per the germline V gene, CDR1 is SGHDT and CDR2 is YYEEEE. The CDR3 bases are TGTGCCAGCAGCTTGGGCCCGACAGGTAGCACAGATACGCAGTATTTT. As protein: CASSLGPTGSTDTQYF.

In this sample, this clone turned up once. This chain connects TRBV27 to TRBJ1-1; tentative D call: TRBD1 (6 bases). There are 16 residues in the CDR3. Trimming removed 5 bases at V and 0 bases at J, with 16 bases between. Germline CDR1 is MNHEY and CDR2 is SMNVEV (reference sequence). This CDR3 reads CASSNNREILNTEAFF. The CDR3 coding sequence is TGTGCCAGCAGTAATAACAGGGAAATCTTGAACACTGAAGCTTTCTTT.

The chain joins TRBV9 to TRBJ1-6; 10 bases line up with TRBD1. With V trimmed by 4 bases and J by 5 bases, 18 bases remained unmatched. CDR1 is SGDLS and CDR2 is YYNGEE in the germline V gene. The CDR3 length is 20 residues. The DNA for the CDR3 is TGTGCCAGCAGCACGAATCCCGGGACAGGGGACTTTGTCCATAATTCACCCCTCCACTTT. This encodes CASSTNPGTGDFVHNSPLHF.

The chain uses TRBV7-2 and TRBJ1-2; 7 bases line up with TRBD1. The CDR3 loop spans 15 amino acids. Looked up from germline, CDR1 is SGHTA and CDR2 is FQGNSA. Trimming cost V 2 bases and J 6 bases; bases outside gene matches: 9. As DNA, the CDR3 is TGTGCCAGCAGCTTATACGGCGACAGGGACAATGGCTACACCTTC. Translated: CASSLYGDRDNGYTF.

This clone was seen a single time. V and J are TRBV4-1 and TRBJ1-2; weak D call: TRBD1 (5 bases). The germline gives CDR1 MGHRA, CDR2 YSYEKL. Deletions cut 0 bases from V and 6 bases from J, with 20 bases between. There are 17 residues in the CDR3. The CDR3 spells CASSQDRGQGSWDGYTF. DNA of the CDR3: TGCGCCAGCAGCCAAGATCGGGGCCAGGGAAGTTGGGATGGCTACACCTTC.

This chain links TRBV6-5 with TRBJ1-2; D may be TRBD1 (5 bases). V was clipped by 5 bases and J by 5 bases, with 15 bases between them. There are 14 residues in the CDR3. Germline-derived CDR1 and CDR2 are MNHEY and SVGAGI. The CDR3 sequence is CASSPRGHLYGYTF. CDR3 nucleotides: TGTGCCAGCAGTCCTAGGGGCCATCTTTATGGCTACACCTTC.

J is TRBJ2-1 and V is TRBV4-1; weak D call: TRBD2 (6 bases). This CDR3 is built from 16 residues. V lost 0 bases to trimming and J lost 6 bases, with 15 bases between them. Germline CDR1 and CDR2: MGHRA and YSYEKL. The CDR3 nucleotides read TGCGCCAGCAGCCAAGAGGTCCAGGTGGGGGGCAATGAGCAGTTCTTC. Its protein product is CASSQEVQVGGNEQFF.

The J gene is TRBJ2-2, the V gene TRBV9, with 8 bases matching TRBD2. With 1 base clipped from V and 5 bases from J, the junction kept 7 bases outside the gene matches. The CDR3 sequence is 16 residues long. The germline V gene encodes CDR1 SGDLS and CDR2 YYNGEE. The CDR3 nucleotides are TGTGCCAGCAGCGTACCTACAGCGGGAGCTACCGGGGAGCTGTTTTTT. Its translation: CASSVPTAGATGELFF.

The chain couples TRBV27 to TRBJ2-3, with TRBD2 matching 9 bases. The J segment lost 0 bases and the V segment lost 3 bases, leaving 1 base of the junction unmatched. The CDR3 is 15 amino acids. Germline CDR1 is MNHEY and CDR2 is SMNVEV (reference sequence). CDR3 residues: CASSFTSGSTDTQYF. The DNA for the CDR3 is TGTGCCAGCAGTTTTACTAGCGGGAGCACAGATACGCAGTATTTT.

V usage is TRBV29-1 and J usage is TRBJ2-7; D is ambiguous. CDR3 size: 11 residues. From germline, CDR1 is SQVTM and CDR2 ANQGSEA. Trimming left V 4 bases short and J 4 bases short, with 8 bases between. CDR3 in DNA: TGCAGCGTTGTCAACGGGTACGAGCAGTACTTC. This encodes CSVVNGYEQYF.

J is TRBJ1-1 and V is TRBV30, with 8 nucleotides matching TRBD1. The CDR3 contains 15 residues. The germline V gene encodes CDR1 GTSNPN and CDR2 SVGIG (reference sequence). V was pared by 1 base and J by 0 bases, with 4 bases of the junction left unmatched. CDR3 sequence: CAWSEDRGMNTEAFF. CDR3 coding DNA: TGTGCCTGGAGTGAAGACAGGGGAATGAACACTGAAGCTTTCTTT.

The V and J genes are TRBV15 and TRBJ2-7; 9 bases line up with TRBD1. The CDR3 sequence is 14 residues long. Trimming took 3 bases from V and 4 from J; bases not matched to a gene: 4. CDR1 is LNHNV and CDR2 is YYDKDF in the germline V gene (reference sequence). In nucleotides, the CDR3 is TGTGCCACCAGCAGTGACAGGGGGGCATACGAGCAGTACTTC. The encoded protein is CATSSDRGAYEQYF.

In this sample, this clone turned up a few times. The CDR3, as DNA: TGTGCCAGCAGCTTACCTCAGCTCACAGATACGCAGTATTTT. Protein: CASSLPQLTDTQYF. The chain recombines TRBV7-2 with TRBJ2-3, with D unclear. Deletions cut 2 bases from V and 2 bases from J, with 8 bases between. Germline CDR1 and CDR2: SGHTA and FQGNSA. The CDR3 sequence is 14 residues long.

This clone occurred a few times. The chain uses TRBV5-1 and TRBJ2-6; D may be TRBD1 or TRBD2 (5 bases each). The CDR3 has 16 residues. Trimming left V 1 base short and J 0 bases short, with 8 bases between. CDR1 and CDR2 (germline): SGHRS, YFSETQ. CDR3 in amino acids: CASSLLGDSGANVLTF. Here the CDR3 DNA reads TGCGCCAGCAGCTTGTTGGGGGACTCTGGGGCCAACGTCCTGACTTTC.

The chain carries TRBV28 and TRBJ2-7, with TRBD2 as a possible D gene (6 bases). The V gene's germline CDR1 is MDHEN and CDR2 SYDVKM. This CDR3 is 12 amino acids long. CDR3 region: CAPVRGSYEQYF. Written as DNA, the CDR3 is TGTGCGCCCGTTCGGGGGTCCTACGAGCAGTACTTC.